Below are 3 T cell receptor beta chains sequenced from a single sample in a study of blood T cells in healthy people across ages. Next came a second PCR, run for about 6 to 12 cycles, which used a sample-barcoded 5' primer along with a J-beta primer mix. Using its own MiXCR run on the 5' RACE reads, TCRdb lists one record per CDR3 protein. The sample includes some 760,000 distinct CDR3 sequences, more than 20% of them seen just once. This same sample was also part of a study on T cells of mothers and their children.

Sequencing was performed on blood. The receptors originated from a boy aged 10-17 years in good health.

J is TRBJ2-3 and V is TRBV5-1; possible D gene TRBD1, 5 bases. V was clipped by 4 bases and J by 0 bases, with 9 bases between them. The germline V gene has CDR1 SGHRS and CDR2 YFSETQ. The CDR3 totals 14 residues. The chain's CDR3 is CASSDSSSTDTQYF. DNA of the CDR3: TGCGCCAGCAGCGACAGTTCTAGCACAGATACGCAGTATTTT.

This clonotype has just a few counts. This chain connects TRBV7-9 to TRBJ1-2, with D possibly matching TRBD1 (5 bases). Germline V lookup: CDR1 SEHNR, CDR2 FQNEAQ (reference sequence). Trimming stripped 11 bases from V and 3 bases from J, with 16 bases between. There are 13 residues in the CDR3. The CDR3 is CACAGGRDYGYTF. CDR3 nucleotides: TGTGCCTGCGCGGGGGGTAGAGACTATGGCTACACCTTC.

This clonotype was picked up a small number of times. CDR3 nucleotide sequence: TGTGCCAGCAGCTTTTCCGGGACAGGACTTGTCGAGCAGTACTTC. This codes for CASSFSGTGLVEQYF. V gene TRBV7-2 combines with J gene TRBJ2-5; 8 positions match TRBD1. The J call could be wrong; TRBJ2-7 is a better fit for the DNA end. This CDR3 has 15 amino acids. Germline lookup yields CDR1 SGHTA and CDR2 FQGNSA.